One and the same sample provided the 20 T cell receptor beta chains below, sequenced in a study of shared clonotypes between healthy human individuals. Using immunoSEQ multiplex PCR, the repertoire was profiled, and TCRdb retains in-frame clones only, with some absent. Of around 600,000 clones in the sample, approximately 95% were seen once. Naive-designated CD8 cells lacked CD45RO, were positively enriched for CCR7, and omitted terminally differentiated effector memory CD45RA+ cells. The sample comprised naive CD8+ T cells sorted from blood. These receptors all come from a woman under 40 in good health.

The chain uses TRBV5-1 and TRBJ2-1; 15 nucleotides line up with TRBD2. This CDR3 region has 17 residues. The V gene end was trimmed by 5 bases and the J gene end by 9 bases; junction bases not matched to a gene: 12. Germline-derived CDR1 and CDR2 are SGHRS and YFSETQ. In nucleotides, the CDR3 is TGCGCCAGCAGACGCCCCCCGGGACTAGCGGGAGGCGTTGAGCAGTTCTTC. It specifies CASRRPPGLAGGVEQFF.

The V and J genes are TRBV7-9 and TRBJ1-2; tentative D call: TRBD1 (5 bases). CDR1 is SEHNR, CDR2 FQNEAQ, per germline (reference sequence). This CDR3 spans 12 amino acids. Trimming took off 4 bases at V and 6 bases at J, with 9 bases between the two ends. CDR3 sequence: CASSWTFDGYTF. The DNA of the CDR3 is TGTGCCAGCAGCTGGACATTCGATGGCTACACCTTC.

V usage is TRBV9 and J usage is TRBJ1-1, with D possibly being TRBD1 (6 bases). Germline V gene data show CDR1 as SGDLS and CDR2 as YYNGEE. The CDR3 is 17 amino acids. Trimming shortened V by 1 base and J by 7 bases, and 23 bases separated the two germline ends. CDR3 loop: CASSVHPLHSDRYEAFF. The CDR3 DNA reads TGTGCCAGCAGCGTACACCCCCTACATAGCGACAGGTATGAAGCTTTCTTT. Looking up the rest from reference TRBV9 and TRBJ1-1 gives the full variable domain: DSGVTQTPKHLITATGQRVTLRCSPRSGDLSVYWYQQSLDQGLQFLIQYYNGEERAKGNILERFSAQQFPDLHSELNLSSLELGDSALYFCASSVHPLHSDRYEAFFGQGTRLTVV.

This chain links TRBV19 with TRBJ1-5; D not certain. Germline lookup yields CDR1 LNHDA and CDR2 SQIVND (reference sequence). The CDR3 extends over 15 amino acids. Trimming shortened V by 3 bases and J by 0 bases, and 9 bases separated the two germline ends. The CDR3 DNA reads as TGTGCCAGTAGTATGGACGGCGATAGCAATCAGCCCCAGCATTTT. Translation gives CASSMDGDSNQPQHF.

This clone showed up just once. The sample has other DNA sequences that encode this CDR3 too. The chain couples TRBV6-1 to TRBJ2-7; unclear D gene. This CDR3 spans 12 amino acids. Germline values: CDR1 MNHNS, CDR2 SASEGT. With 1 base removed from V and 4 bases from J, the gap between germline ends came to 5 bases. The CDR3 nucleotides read TGTGCCAGCAGTGAAGGCGGTTACGAGCAGTACTTC. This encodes CASSEGGYEQYF.

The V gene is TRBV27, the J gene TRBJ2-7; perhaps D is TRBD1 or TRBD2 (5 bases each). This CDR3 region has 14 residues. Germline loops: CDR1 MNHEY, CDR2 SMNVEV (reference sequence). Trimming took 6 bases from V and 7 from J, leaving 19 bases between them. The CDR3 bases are TGTGCCAGCAGCTACGGGACGGGCAGGTGGGAGCAGTACTTC. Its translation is CASSYGTGRWEQYF.

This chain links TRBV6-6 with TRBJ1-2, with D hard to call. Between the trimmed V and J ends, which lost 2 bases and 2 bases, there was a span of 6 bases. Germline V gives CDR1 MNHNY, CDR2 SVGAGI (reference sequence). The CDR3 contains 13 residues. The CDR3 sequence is CASSYEDNYGYTF. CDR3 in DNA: TGTGCCAGCAGTTACGAGGACAACTATGGCTACACCTTC.

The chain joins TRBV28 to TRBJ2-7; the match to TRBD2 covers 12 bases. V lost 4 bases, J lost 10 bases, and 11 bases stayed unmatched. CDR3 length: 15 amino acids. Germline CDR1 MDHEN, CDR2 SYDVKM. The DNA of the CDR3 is TGTGCCAGCAGTTCCCGGACTAGCGGGGTTGGATTACAGTACTTC. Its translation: CASSSRTSGVGLQYF.

CDR3 region: CAWGQGSGNTIYF. CDR3 nucleotides: TGTGCCTGGGGACAGGGCTCTGGAAACACCATATATTTT. The chain uses TRBV30 and TRBJ1-3; 8 bases line up with TRBD1. The CDR3 consists of 13 residues. V lost 5 bases, J lost 0 bases, and 0 bases stayed unmatched. Germline-derived CDR1 and CDR2 are GTSNPN and SVGIG (reference sequence).

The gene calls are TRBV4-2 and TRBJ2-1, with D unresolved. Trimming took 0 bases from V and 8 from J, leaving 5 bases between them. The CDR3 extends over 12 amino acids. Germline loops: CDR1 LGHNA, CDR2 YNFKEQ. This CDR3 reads CASSQDRHEQFF. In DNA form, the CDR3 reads TGTGCCAGCAGCCAAGATCGTCATGAGCAGTTCTTC.

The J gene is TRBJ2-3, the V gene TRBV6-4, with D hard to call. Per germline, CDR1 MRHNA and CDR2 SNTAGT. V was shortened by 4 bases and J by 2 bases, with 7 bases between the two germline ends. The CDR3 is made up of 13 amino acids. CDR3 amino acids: CASSAWATDTQYF. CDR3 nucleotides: TGTGCCAGCAGTGCGTGGGCCACAGATACGCAGTATTTT.

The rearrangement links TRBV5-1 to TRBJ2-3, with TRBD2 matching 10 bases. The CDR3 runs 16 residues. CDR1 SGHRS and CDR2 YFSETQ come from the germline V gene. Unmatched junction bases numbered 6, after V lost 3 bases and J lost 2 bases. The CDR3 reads CASSSNLAGATDTQYF. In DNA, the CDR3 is TGCGCCAGCAGCTCCAATCTAGCGGGAGCCACAGATACGCAGTATTTT.

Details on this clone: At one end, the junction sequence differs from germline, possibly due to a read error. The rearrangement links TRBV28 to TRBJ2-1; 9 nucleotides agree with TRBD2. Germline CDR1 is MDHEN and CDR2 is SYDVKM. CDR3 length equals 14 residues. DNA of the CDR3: TGTGCCAGTAGTTCCTTATCGGCGGGAGGGCCGAAACTCTTC. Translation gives CASSSLSAGGPKLF.

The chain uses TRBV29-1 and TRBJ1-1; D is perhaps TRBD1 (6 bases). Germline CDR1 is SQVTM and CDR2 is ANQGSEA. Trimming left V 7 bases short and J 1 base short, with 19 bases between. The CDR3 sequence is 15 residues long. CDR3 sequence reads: CSAWTAEMGNTEAFF. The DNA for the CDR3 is TGCAGCGCCTGGACAGCCGAAATGGGGAACACTGAAGCTTTCTTT. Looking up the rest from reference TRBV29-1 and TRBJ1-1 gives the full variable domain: SAVISQKPSRDICQRGTSLTIQCQVDSQVTMMFWYRQQPGQSLTLIATANQGSEATYESGFVIDKFPISRPNLTFSTLTVSNMSPEDSSIYLCSAWTAEMGNTEAFFGQGTRLTVV.

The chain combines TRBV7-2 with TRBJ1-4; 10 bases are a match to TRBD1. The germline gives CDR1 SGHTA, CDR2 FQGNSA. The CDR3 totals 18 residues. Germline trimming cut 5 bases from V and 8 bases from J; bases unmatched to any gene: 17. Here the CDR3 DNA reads TGTGCCAGCAGCCCCTATGTCCCGGGACAGGGGTCAGGGGAAAAACTGTTTTTT. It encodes CASSPYVPGQGSGEKLFF.

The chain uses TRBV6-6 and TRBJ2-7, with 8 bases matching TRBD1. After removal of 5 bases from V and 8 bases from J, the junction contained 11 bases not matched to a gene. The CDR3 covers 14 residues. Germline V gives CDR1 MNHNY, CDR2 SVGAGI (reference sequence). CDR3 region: CASSPTQGALKQYF. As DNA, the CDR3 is TGTGCCAGCAGTCCGACGCAGGGGGCGCTAAAGCAGTACTTC.

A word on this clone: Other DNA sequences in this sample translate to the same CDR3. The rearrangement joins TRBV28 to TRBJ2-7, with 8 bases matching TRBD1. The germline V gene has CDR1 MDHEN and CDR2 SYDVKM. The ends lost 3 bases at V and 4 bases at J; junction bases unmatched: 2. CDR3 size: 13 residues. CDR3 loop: CASSFGQGYEQYF. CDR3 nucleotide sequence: TGTGCCAGCAGTTTTGGACAGGGTTACGAGCAGTACTTC.

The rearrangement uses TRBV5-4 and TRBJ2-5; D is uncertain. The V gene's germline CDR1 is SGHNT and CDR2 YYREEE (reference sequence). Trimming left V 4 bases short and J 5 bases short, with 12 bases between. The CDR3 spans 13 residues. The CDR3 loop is CASSKEVDETQYF. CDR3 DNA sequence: TGTGCCAGCAGCAAAGAAGTGGATGAGACCCAGTACTTC.

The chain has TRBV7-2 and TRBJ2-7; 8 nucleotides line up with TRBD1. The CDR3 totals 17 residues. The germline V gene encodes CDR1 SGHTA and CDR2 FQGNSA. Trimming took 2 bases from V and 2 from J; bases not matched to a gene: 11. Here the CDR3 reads CASSLPLTGDSPYEQYF. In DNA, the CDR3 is TGTGCCAGCAGCTTACCGCTGACAGGGGACTCCCCCTACGAGCAGTACTTC.

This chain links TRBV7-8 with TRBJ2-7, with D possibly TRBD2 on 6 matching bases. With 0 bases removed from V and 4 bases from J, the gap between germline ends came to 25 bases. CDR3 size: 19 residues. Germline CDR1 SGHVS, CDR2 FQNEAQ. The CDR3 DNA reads TGTGCCAGCAGCTTAGCGCTCCTAAAAACCCGGGACTCGAAATACGAGCAGTACTTC. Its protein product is CASSLALLKTRDSKYEQYF.